A selection of T cell receptor beta chains follows, all from one sample in a study of blood T cells in healthy people across ages. From the 5' RACE reads, TCRdb called clonotypes with MiXCR, one entry per CDR3 protein. The sample consists of about 1.4 million distinct CDR3 sequences, approximately 60% of them appearing once. Sequencing input: blood. These receptors originate from a young man in good health. CDR3s include the opening cysteine and the closing phenylalanine or tryptophan. Each record gives: J gene, clone size, D gene, V gene, CDR3 DNA, CDR3 protein. The D gene is left open where the match is weak. Some rows mark clone size as missing; the rest say once, few, many or name a class of expanded clone.

TRBJ1-2,few,TRBD1,TRBV7-2,TGTGCCAGCAGGGGGGACAGGGCTGTAGGCGGCTACACCTTC,CASRGDRAVGGYTF
TRBJ2-3,NA,NA,TRBV29-1,TGCAGCGTTTACGGACTCCGGGATACGCAGTATTTT,CSVYGLRDTQYF
TRBJ1-2,NA,NA,TRBV4-3,TGCGCCAGCAGCCAAGAGGGCAGAACTAACTATGGCTACACCTTC,CASSQEGRTNYGYTF
TRBJ2-7,once,NA,TRBV5-5,TGTGCCAGCCGGGTCCCGGACAGTTACGAGCAGTACTTC,CASRVPDSYEQYF
TRBJ1-1,NA,NA,TRBV12-3/TRBV12-4,TGTGCCAGCGAGATTATGAACACTGAAGCTTTCTTT,CASEIMNTEAFF
TRBJ2-2,few,NA,TRBV29-1,TGCAGCGTTGAAGATCTTGGCCGGGAGCTGTTTTTT,CSVEDLGRELFF
TRBJ1-2,NA,NA,TRBV20-1,TGCAGTGCTAATGGGGGAACGTATGGCTACACCTTC,CSANGGTYGYTF
TRBJ2-3,NA,NA,TRBV27,TGTGCCAGCAGTTTGGGTTTTTGGGGAGATACGCAGTATTTT,CASSLGFWGDTQYF
TRBJ1-1,NA,NA,TRBV11-2,TGTGCCAGCAGCCCGCGCGCGACAGGCTTTGACACCGAAGCTTTCTTT,CASSPRATGFDTEAFF
TRBJ2-7,few,TRBD1,TRBV6-5,TGTGCCACTCAACCGGGACAGGGTAACGAGCAGTACTTC,CATQPGQGNEQYF
TRBJ2-1,few,TRBD2,TRBV5-1,TGCGCCAGCATGGGTCTTCGGGCGGGGGACCCCTACAATGAGCAGTTCTTC,CASMGLRAGDPYNEQFF
TRBJ2-7,NA,NA,TRBV6-6,TGTGCCAGCAGTGCGCCACCCCGGCCCGGCGAGCAGTACTTC,CASSAPPRPGEQYF
TRBJ2-1,NA,TRBD1,TRBV27,TGTGCCAGCAGTGGGGACAGGGTGGATGAGCAGTTCTTC,CASSGDRVDEQFF
TRBJ2-7,once,NA,TRBV5-6,TGTGCCAGCAGCACTCGACGGAGGCTCTACGAGCAGTACTTC,CASSTRRRLYEQYF
TRBJ2-4,NA,NA,TRBV5-6,TGTGCCAGCAGCTGGGGAAGAGACATTCAGTACTTC,CASSWGRDIQYF
TRBJ1-2,few,NA,TRBV28,TGTGCCAGCAGCGCGACAAACGGTGGCTACACCTTC,CASSATNGGYTF
TRBJ2-1,NA,NA,TRBV7-8,TGTGCCAGCAGCCGTAAAGAGCTCCTAGCCTACAATGAGCAGTTCTTC,CASSRKELLAYNEQFF
TRBJ2-3,NA,NA,TRBV4-1,TGCGCCAGCAGCCAAGATACCGCAGGAGGGGAGGCAGATACGCAGTATTTT,CASSQDTAGGEADTQYF
TRBJ2-7,NA,NA,TRBV15,TGTGCCACCAGCCCAATTTCCTACGGCCCTATACCCTACGAGCAGTACTTC,CATSPISYGPIPYEQYF
TRBJ2-1,NA,TRBD2,TRBV12-3/TRBV12-4,TGTGCCGGCAGTGGACTAGCGGGAGAGTACTCCTACAATGAGCAGTTCTTC,CAGSGLAGEYSYNEQFF
TRBJ2-2,NA,TRBD2,TRBV10-3,TGTGCCATCAGTGGGCGGGAGGACAGCGGGGAGCTGTTTTTT,CAISGREDSGELFF
TRBJ2-7,NA,NA,TRBV7-9,TGTGCCAGCAGCTACCCGGGCCGGTGGGAGCAGTACTTC,CASSYPGRWEQYF
TRBJ2-1,NA,NA,TRBV4-1,TGCGCCAGCAGCCAAGGGACTGCAGGTTGGTACAATGAGCAGTTCTTC,CASSQGTAGWYNEQFF
TRBJ1-1,NA,TRBD1,TRBV6-1,TGTGCCAGCAGTGGGCTACGGACAGGCACTGAAGCTTTCTTT,CASSGLRTGTEAFF
TRBJ2-3,NA,NA,TRBV18,TGTGCCAGCTCAAACAGGGTAAAAACAGATACGCAGTATTTT,CASSNRVKTDTQYF
TRBJ1-4,NA,NA,TRBV10-3,TGTGCCATCAGTGACGACACTAATGAAAAACTGTTTTTT,CAISDDTNEKLFF
TRBJ1-1,NA,TRBD1,TRBV29-1,TGCAGCGTCCGGACAGGGGGCACTGAAGCTTTCTTT,CSVRTGGTEAFF
TRBJ2-7,NA,NA,TRBV13,TGTGCCAGCAGCTTCATTTCTCAGTGGGGAGCCTACGAGCAGTACTTC,CASSFISQWGAYEQYF
TRBJ1-3,NA,TRBD1,TRBV28,TGTGCCAGCAGTTCGACAGGGACTGGAAACACCATATATTTT,CASSSTGTGNTIYF
TRBJ2-7,few,TRBD1,TRBV6-5,TGTGCCAGCAGTTACTCGAAGGGGGCCCACGAGCAGTACTTC,CASSYSKGAHEQYF
TRBJ1-4,NA,NA,TRBV20-1,TGCAGTGCTAGTTGGGGAATTGGTGAAAAACTGTTTTTT,CSASWGIGEKLFF
TRBJ2-3,NA,TRBD1,TRBV2,TGTGCCAGCAGTCACTCCGGGACAGGGAGGACAGATACGCAGTATTTT,CASSHSGTGRTDTQYF
TRBJ2-1,NA,NA,TRBV11-2,TGTGCCAGCAGCCTCGAATTTTCGGGTCCCCAACGACTCAATGAGCAGTTCTTC,CASSLEFSGPQRLNEQFF
TRBJ2-2,once,NA,TRBV9,TGTGCCAGCAGTGATGTGGACGGGGAGCTGTTTTTT,CASSDVDGELFF
TRBJ2-1,NA,TRBD2,TRBV5-5,TGTGCCAGCAGCTCCCGGGGGGCGGGAGGTAAGAATGAGCAGTTCTTC,CASSSRGAGGKNEQFF
TRBJ1-2,NA,NA,TRBV28,TGTGCCAGCAATCGACGGTCTTTCGCTAACTATGGCTACACCTTC,CASNRRSFANYGYTF
TRBJ2-1,once,NA,TRBV3-1,TGTGCCAGCAGCCAAGAAGTGTGGGCTGGGCAGTTCTTC,CASSQEVWAGQFF
TRBJ1-2,NA,NA,TRBV15,TGTGCCACCAGCAGAGATTTGACTGGCTACACCTTC,CATSRDLTGYTF
TRBJ2-1,NA,NA,TRBV29-1,TGCAGCGTCAGTAGGGGGGGCTCCTACAATGAGCAGTTCTTC,CSVSRGGSYNEQFF
TRBJ2-7,NA,NA,TRBV6-1,TGTGCCAGCAATGTGGGGTCTTCCTACGAGCAGTACTTC,CASNVGSSYEQYF
TRBJ2-4,NA,NA,TRBV29-1,TGCAGCGAAGAGGGTCGGTTGGGGGAGCAGTACTTC,CSEEGRLGEQYF
TRBJ2-1,few,TRBD1,TRBV6-6,TGTGCCAGCAGGGCGAGACAGGGGGCCTACAATGAGCAGTTCTTC,CASRARQGAYNEQFF
TRBJ2-5,few,TRBD1,TRBV5-1,TGCGCCAGCAGCTCCGATGACAGGGGGCGGCAAGAGACCCAGTACTTC,CASSSDDRGRQETQYF
TRBJ1-2,few,NA,TRBV4-1,TGCGCCAGCAGCCAACGGTTTCGGGAAGCTAACTATGGCTACACCTTC,CASSQRFREANYGYTF
TRBJ2-1,NA,TRBD1,TRBV4-1,TGCGCCAGCAGCCAAGGGGGCCGGGACAGATACCACAATGAGCAGTTCTTC,CASSQGGRDRYHNEQFF
TRBJ2-1,NA,NA,TRBV20-1,TGCAGTGCTAGAGACCTGCGGGACAGCTCCTACAATGAGCAGTTCTTC,CSARDLRDSSYNEQFF
TRBJ2-7,NA,NA,TRBV12-3/TRBV12-4,TGTGCCAGCACCTTCGGGGCCAGAGCCTACGAGCAGTACTTC,CASTFGARAYEQYF
TRBJ2-5,NA,TRBD1,TRBV6-2/TRBV6-3,TGTGCCAGCACAATCAGGGGGCAAGAGACCCAGTACTTC,CASTIRGQETQYF
TRBJ2-1,few,NA,TRBV29-1,TGCAGCGTGTGGACCGTCCAGGGTGAGCAGTTCTTC,CSVWTVQGEQFF
TRBJ2-6,many,NA,TRBV6-4,TGTGCCAGCAGTGAGGGGGCTGGGGCCAACGTCCTGACTTTC,CASSEGAGANVLTF
TRBJ1-1,NA,NA,TRBV28,TGTGCCAGCAACAAACCCGGGGAGATAAACACTGAAGCTTTCTTT,CASNKPGEINTEAFF
TRBJ2-7,NA,TRBD2,TRBV27,TGTGCCAGCAGTTTTGTTAGCGGGAGTGGGTACGAGCAGTACTTC,CASSFVSGSGYEQYF
TRBJ2-7,NA,NA,TRBV20-1,TGCAGTGCGATGTACTCCACAGCGGAAGGGTACAATGAGCAGTACTTC,CSAMYSTAEGYNEQYF
TRBJ2-7,few,NA,TRBV28,TGTGCCAGCAGCCCCCGGGACCCGAGCTCCTACGAGCAGTACTTC,CASSPRDPSSYEQYF